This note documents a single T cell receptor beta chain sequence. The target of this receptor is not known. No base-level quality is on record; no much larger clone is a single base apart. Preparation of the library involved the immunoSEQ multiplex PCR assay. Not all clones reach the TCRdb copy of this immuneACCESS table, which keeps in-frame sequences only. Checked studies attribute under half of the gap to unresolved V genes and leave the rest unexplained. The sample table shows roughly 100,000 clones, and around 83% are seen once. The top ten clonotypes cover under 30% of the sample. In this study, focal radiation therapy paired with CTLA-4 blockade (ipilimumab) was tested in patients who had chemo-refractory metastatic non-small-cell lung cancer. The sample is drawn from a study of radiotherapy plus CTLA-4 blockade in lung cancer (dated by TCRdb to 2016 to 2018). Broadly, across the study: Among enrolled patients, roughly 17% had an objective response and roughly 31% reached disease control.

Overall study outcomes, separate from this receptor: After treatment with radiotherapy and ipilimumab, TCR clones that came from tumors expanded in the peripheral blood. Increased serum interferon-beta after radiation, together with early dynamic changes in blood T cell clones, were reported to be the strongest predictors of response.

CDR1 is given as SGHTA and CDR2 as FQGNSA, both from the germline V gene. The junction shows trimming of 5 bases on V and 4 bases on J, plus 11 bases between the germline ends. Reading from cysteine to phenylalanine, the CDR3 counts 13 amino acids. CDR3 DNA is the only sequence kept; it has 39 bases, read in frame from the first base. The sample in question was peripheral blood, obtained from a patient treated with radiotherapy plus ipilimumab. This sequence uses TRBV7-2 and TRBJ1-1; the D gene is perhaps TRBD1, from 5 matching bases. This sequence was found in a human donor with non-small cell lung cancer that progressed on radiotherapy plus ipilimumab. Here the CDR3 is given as CASSGQGLTEAFF. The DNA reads TGTGCCAGCAGCGGGCAGGGTCTCACTGAAGCTTTCTTT.